Following are 3 T cell receptor beta chains from one sample sequenced in a study of cytomegalovirus exposure and HLA in healthy donors. Primers: 60 Vbeta forward and 13 Jbeta reverse. Assay: immunoSEQ multiplex PCR; the TCRdb copy retains only in-frame clones and omits some. The sample holds approximately 170,000 clones, roughly four fifths seen once. The specimen was PBMCs. The receptor source for this set is a man in his forties in good health and CMV-seronegative.

The J gene is TRBJ2-3, the V gene TRBV28; D gene ambiguous. Per germline, CDR1 MDHEN and CDR2 SYDVKM. Trimming took 6 bases from V and 0 from J, leaving 7 bases between them. The CDR3 runs to 13 residues. The CDR3 sequence is CASRGDSTDTQYF. CDR3 DNA: TGTGCCAGCAGAGGAGACAGCACAGATACGCAGTATTTT.

The genes are TRBV30 and TRBJ2-3, with a tentative D call TRBD1 (6 bases). In germline, CDR1 is GTSNPN, CDR2 SVGIG (reference sequence). The CDR3 loop spans 14 amino acids. The germline V and J ends were trimmed by 1 base and 0 bases, with 8 bases remaining between them. CDR3 bases: TGTGCCTGGAGTGCAGGGGCTAGCACAGATACGCAGTATTTT. It specifies CAWSAGASTDTQYF.

The chain carries TRBV11-2 and TRBJ2-6, with D tentatively TRBD1 (5 bases). The V gene's germline CDR1 is SGHAT and CDR2 FQNNGV. The CDR3 is made up of 15 amino acids. V was shortened by 4 bases and J by 2 bases, with 9 bases between the two germline ends. In DNA, the CDR3 is TGTGCCAGCAGCTCCCCAGGGACTGGGGCCAACGTCCTGACTTTC. It encodes CASSSPGTGANVLTF.